This TCR beta chain emerged from a study of shared clonotypes between healthy human individuals. The data were produced by immunoSEQ multiplex PCR, yet TCRdb's version contains in-frame clones alone and is incomplete. The table lists approximately 980,000 clones, roughly 72% of them singletons. Trimming took 1 base from V and 3 from J, leaving 7 bases between them. CDR1 SGHVS and CDR2 FQNEAQ come from the germline V gene. This CDR3 has 13 amino acids. This chain links TRBV7-8 with TRBJ2-7, with no clear D. Sequenced: memory CD4+ T cells sorted from blood. Subset described: CD45RA-negative fraction. The TCR comes from a man aged 18 to 29 in good health. CDR3 DNA sequence: TGTGCCAGCAGCTTAGTGCAGGACTACGAGCAGTACTTC. This codes for CASSLVQDYEQYF.